The 32 T cell receptor beta chains reported below all come from one sample, sequenced in a study of T-cell reconstitution after alpha-beta-depleted transplantation in children. Molecular barcoding with unique molecular identifiers was used for the TCRbeta library. TCRdb re-called the PCR reads with MiXCR, one entry per CDR3 protein. The sample has 200,000 to 250,000 distinct CDR3 sequences, under 9.5% seen once; the top ten hold just under 6.5%. The sample here was PBMCs, mostly from graft donor cells, taken 180 days after TCRalphabeta/CD19-depleted stem cell transplant. These receptors were collected from a male patient between 10 and 17 years old who had a stem cell transplant for acute lymphoblastic leukemia, so the T cells may come from the graft donor.

The gene calls are TRBV11-1 and TRBJ2-5, with TRBD2 matching 10 bases. Trimming at V came to 3 bases and at J to 0 bases, leaving 7 bases not matched to a gene. The CDR3 has 17 residues. CDR1 and CDR2 (germline): SGHAT, FQDESV (reference sequence). The CDR3 DNA follows: TGTGCCAGCAGCTTGGATAGCGGGGGGTCGTACCAAGAGACCCAGTACTTC. Its translation is CASSLDSGGSYQETQYF.

In its sample, this clonotype was seen many times. V usage is TRBV7-2 and J usage is TRBJ1-5; D unresolved. Trimming removed 2 bases from V and 4 bases from J, with 9 bases in between. Looked up from germline, CDR1 is SGHTA and CDR2 is FQGNSA. The CDR3 is made up of 14 amino acids. The CDR3: CASSLRLMNQPQHF. CDR3 nucleotides: TGTGCCAGCAGCTTAAGACTCATGAATCAGCCCCAGCATTTT.

The table lists this clonotype with many counts. The gene calls are TRBV27 and TRBJ2-7, with D possibly being TRBD2 (6 bases). Germline V lookup: CDR1 MNHEY, CDR2 SMNVEV (reference sequence). Trimming left V 5 bases short and J 1 base short, with 12 bases between. The length of the CDR3 is 14 residues. CDR3 sequence reads: CASSTLGTSYEQYF. Here the CDR3 DNA reads TGTGCCAGCAGTACCCTCGGGACTTCCTACGAGCAGTACTTC.

This chain links TRBV7-9 with TRBJ2-1; D ambiguous. In germline, CDR1 is SEHNR, CDR2 FQNEAQ (reference sequence). V was trimmed by 10 bases and J by 4 bases, leaving 20 bases between them. The CDR3 loop spans 15 amino acids. DNA of the CDR3: TGTGCCATGAGCCCTGGAGCGCCCGCTTACAATGAGCAGTTCTTC. It translates to CAMSPGAPAYNEQFF.

This clonotype came up many times. This chain uses TRBV2 with TRBJ2-5; no definite D call. The V end lost 7 bases, the J end lost 2 bases, and 14 bases lay between the germline ends. The germline gives CDR1 SNHLY, CDR2 FYNNEI. The CDR3 sequence is 14 residues long. The CDR3 loop is CASTERWSQETQYF. DNA for the CDR3: TGTGCCAGCACCGAAAGGTGGAGTCAAGAGACCCAGTACTTC.

This chain uses TRBV24-1 with TRBJ1-5; D may be TRBD1 (6 bases). The length of the CDR3 is 16 residues. The germline V gene encodes CDR1 KGHDR and CDR2 SFDVKD. V shed 9 bases and J shed 0 bases, with 17 bases lying between them. This CDR3 reads CATPVTDRDSNQPQHF. Here the CDR3 DNA reads TGTGCCACCCCTGTAACGGACAGAGATAGCAATCAGCCCCAGCATTTT.

This clonotype was picked up many times. The chain carries TRBV5-1 and TRBJ2-3, with a tentative D call TRBD1 (5 bases). Trimming removed 3 bases at V and 3 bases at J, with 11 bases between. Germline V gene data show CDR1 as SGHRS and CDR2 as YFSETQ. The CDR3 spans 14 residues. As DNA, the CDR3 is TGCGCCAGCAGCTCTGGCCAGGGTACAGATACGCAGTATTTT. This codes for CASSSGQGTDTQYF. Based on the CDR3 plus reference TRBV5-1 and TRBJ2-3, the full variable domain is KAGVTQTPRYLIKTRGQQVTLSCSPISGHRSVSWYQQTPGQGLQFLFEYFSETQRNKGNFPGRFSGRQFSNSRSEMNVSTLELGDSALYLCASSSGQGTDTQYFGPGTRLTVL.

This clonotype came up many times. This chain uses TRBV7-2 with TRBJ2-5, with 10 bases identical to TRBD1. Germline V gene data show CDR1 as SGHTA and CDR2 as FQGNSA. This CDR3 has 15 amino acids. The V and J ends lost 2 bases and 3 bases, in that order; junction bases with no gene match: 3. The CDR3 nucleotides are TGTGCCAGCAGCTTACTGGGACAGGGGAAAGAGACCCAGTACTTC. Its translation is CASSLLGQGKETQYF.

Many counts were recorded for this clonotype. V and J are TRBV20-1 and TRBJ2-7; 11 nucleotides agree with TRBD2. This CDR3 is 14 amino acids long. J gave up 6 bases and V 3 bases, and 7 bases lay outside the gene matches. CDR1 is DFQATT and CDR2 is SNEGSKA in the germline V gene (reference sequence). The CDR3 nucleotides are TGCAGTGCTAGTACTAGCGGGAGTAGGGGCGAGCAGTACTTC. As protein: CSASTSGSRGEQYF.

This clonotype showed up many times. The rearrangement uses TRBV6-4 and TRBJ2-5; D is uncertain. From germline, CDR1 is MRHNA and CDR2 SNTAGT. Deletions cut 3 bases from V and 4 bases from J, with 15 bases between. The CDR3 covers 15 residues. DNA for the CDR3: TGTGCCAGCAGTGAAGTAGGGCAGCCGAGAGAGACCCAGTACTTC. It translates to CASSEVGQPRETQYF.

This clonotype was detected many times. The J gene is TRBJ2-5, the V gene TRBV3-1, with D possibly being TRBD2 (6 bases). This CDR3 has 14 amino acids. Germline V gene data show CDR1 as LGHDT and CDR2 as YNNKEL (reference sequence). Trimming pared 1 base from V and 2 bases from J, leaving 8 bases between. CDR3 sequence (DNA): TGTGCCAGCAGCCAAGTAGCGGCTCAAGAGACCCAGTACTTC. It codes for CASSQVAAQETQYF.

This clonotype has a handful of counts. The CDR3 coding sequence is TGTGCCAGCAGTCTGGGGGATTACCTATACAATGAGCAGTTCTTC. Translated, it gives CASSLGDYLYNEQFF. This chain joins TRBV6-2 or TRBV6-3 and TRBJ2-1, with D perhaps given as TRBD1 or TRBD2 (5 bases each). The V gene's germline CDR1 is MNHEY and CDR2 SVGEGT. V was trimmed by 5 bases and J by 4 bases, leaving 15 bases between them. The CDR3 is made up of 15 amino acids.

As for this clonotype: A much larger clone sits a single nucleotide away, making a read error possible. The chain uses TRBV12-3 or TRBV12-4 and TRBJ2-1, with 9 bases identical to TRBD1. The CDR3 has 18 residues. The DNA of the CDR3 is TGTACCAGCAGTTTAGTCAATTGGGGGACAGGGTTTTACAATGAGCAGTTCTTC. This translates into CTSSLVNWGTGFYNEQFF.

This chain links TRBV3-1 with TRBJ2-3, with 9 bases matching TRBD2. Trimming removed 10 bases from V and 7 bases from J; junction bases left unmatched: 18. The CDR3 spans 16 residues. Looked up from germline, CDR1 is LGHDT and CDR2 is YNNKEL (reference sequence). In nucleotides, the CDR3 is TGTGCCACCACCAATATTAGCGGGAGACGTTCTAATACGCAGTATTTT. Translating gives CATTNISGRRSNTQYF.

Many counts were recorded for this clonotype. V is TRBV11-2 and J is TRBJ2-3; 8 nucleotides align to TRBD2. V was pared by 5 bases and J by 5 bases, with 6 bases of the junction left unmatched. The length of the CDR3 is 14 residues. Germline V gene data show CDR1 as SGHAT and CDR2 as FQNNGV. This CDR3 reads CASSGTSGEDTQYF. Here the CDR3 DNA reads TGTGCCAGCAGCGGGACTAGTGGGGAAGATACGCAGTATTTT.

This clonotype was detected many times. V and J are TRBV12-3 or TRBV12-4 and TRBJ1-6; TRBD1 matches 8 bases. This CDR3 region has 15 residues. Trimming took 4 bases from V and 8 from J; bases not matched to a gene: 7. The CDR3 region is CASSSPDRADSPLHF. The CDR3 nucleotides are TGTGCCAGCAGTTCTCCGGACAGGGCTGATTCACCCCTCCACTTT.

V usage is TRBV4-2 and J usage is TRBJ2-5; 9 nucleotides match TRBD1. This CDR3 is 16 amino acids long. Trimming at V came to 1 base and at J to 5 bases, leaving 8 bases not matched to a gene. Germline lookup yields CDR1 LGHNA and CDR2 YNFKEQ. Written as DNA, the CDR3 is TGTGCCAGCAGCCAAGTGGGGACAGGGAGGCACGAGACCCAGTACTTC. This translates into CASSQVGTGRHETQYF.

In DNA, the CDR3 is TGTGCCAGCAGCTTAGATAGCGGGGGGGCACGCGAGCAGTACTTC. Amino acid sequence: CASSLDSGGAREQYF. V is TRBV7-6 and J is TRBJ2-7; 11 bases map to TRBD2. The CDR3 is 15 amino acids. The germline CDR1 and CDR2 sequences are SGHVS and FNYEAQ. The J segment lost 6 bases and the V segment lost 1 base, leaving 5 bases of the junction unmatched.

The table lists this clonotype with many counts. The genes are TRBV12-5 and TRBJ2-3, with 7 bases lining up with TRBD2. Germline V CDR1 and CDR2: LGHNT, FRNRAP. V trimming: 0 bases; J trimming: 5 bases; junction bases outside the gene matches: 17. The CDR3 totals 19 residues. The CDR3 loop reads CASGLVPYEGGEGEDTQYF. DNA for the CDR3: TGTGCTAGTGGTTTGGTTCCTTACGAGGGAGGGGAGGGCGAAGATACGCAGTATTTT.

Many counts were recorded for this clonotype. V gene TRBV14 combines with J gene TRBJ2-7; 11 bases are a match to TRBD2. In germline, CDR1 is SGHDN, CDR2 FVKESK. The CDR3 covers 23 residues. With V trimmed by 3 bases and J by 2 bases, 27 bases remained unmatched. CDR3 sequence reads: CASSHAGGSVTSGENSLPYEQYF. The CDR3 bases are TGTGCCAGCAGCCACGCTGGGGGCTCCGTGACTAGCGGGGAGAATTCACTCCCCTACGAGCAGTACTTC.

Many counts were recorded for this clonotype. The chain uses TRBV28 and TRBJ2-2, with 13 positions matching TRBD2. The CDR3 has 17 residues. Per the germline V gene, CDR1 is MDHEN and CDR2 is SYDVKM. The V segment lost 5 bases and the J segment 2 bases; nucleotides outside the gene matches: 5. The CDR3 nucleotides read TGTGCCAGCAGTCCGACTAGCGGGAGGCTTAACACCGGGGAGCTGTTTTTT. Protein sequence: CASSPTSGRLNTGELFF. Full variable domain (missing parts from reference TRBV28 and TRBJ2-2): DVKVTQSSRYLVKRTGEKVFLECVQDMDHENMFWYRQDPGLGLRLIYFSYDVKMKEKGDIPEGYSVSREKKERFSLILESASTNQTSMYLCASSPTSGRLNTGELFFGEGSRLTVL.

Ten or more counts support this clonotype. V is TRBV6-2 or TRBV6-3 and J is TRBJ2-2; a weak D match, TRBD2 (7 bases). Germline assignment: CDR1 MNHEY and CDR2 SVGEGT. V lost 8 bases to trimming and J lost 3 bases, with 19 bases between them. The CDR3 has 16 residues. The CDR3 protein is CASSDRGARDTGELFF. As DNA, the CDR3 is TGTGCCAGCTCCGATCGGGGGGCCCGGGACACCGGGGAGCTGTTTTTT.

This clonotype was counted at least ten times. The J gene is TRBJ2-1, the V gene TRBV12-3 or TRBV12-4; the D gene is possibly TRBD1 (6 bases). V was cut by 4 bases and J by 9 bases, with 13 bases left in between. The CDR3 is made up of 13 amino acids. The CDR3 here is CASSSTGRIEQFF. The CDR3 DNA is TGTGCCAGCAGTTCCACAGGGCGGATTGAGCAGTTCTTC.

The sample holds many counts of this clonotype. The chain combines TRBV29-1 with TRBJ2-7, with 7 bases identical to TRBD1. The CDR3 has 17 residues. Germline trimming cut 0 bases from V and 0 bases from J; bases unmatched to any gene: 11. Germline CDR1 is SQVTM and CDR2 is ANQGSEA. CDR3 residues: CSVEEAKRTGASYEQYF. For the CDR3, the DNA is TGCAGCGTTGAAGAGGCCAAGAGAACAGGGGCCTCCTACGAGCAGTACTTC.

This clonotype was found many times. The chain has TRBV7-2 and TRBJ1-2; TRBD1 matches 10 bases. The CDR3 covers 14 residues. The germline gives CDR1 SGHTA, CDR2 FQGNSA. The V gene end was trimmed by 5 bases and the J gene end by 8 bases; junction bases not matched to a gene: 8. CDR3 DNA sequence: TGTGCCAGCAGCCGGGACAGGGGAGAGGGCGGCTACACCTTC. This gives the protein CASSRDRGEGGYTF.

This clonotype was seen many times. CDR3 protein: CATSDPGDGTDTQYF. In nucleotides, the CDR3 is TGTGCCACCAGTGATCCGGGGGATGGAACAGATACGCAGTATTTT. This rearrangement joins TRBV24-1 to TRBJ2-3; possibly TRBD2 for D (6 bases). This CDR3 is 15 amino acids long. Germline V CDR1 and CDR2: KGHDR, SFDVKD. Trimming removed 3 bases from V and 3 bases from J, with 12 bases in between.

This clonotype appeared many times. The genes are TRBV12-3 or TRBV12-4 and TRBJ1-5; D gene ambiguous. This CDR3 contains 16 residues. The germline V and J ends were trimmed by 6 bases and 0 bases, with 15 bases remaining between them. CDR3 in DNA: TGTGCCAGCAGCGTTGGGAGGGTGATTAGCAATCAGCCCCAGCATTTT. Protein: CASSVGRVISNQPQHF.

The rearrangement uses TRBV18 and TRBJ2-5; no definite D call. V lost 2 bases to trimming and J lost 5 bases, with 9 bases between them. CDR3 size: 13 residues. Germline-derived CDR1 and CDR2 are KGHSH and LQKENI. CDR3 sequence: CASSPGDRETQYF. CDR3 nucleotide sequence: TGTGCCAGCTCACCAGGGGATCGTGAGACCCAGTACTTC. Full variable domain (outside the CDR3, taken from reference TRBV18 and TRBJ2-5): NAGVMQNPRHLVRRRGQEARLRCSPMKGHSHVYWYRQLPEEGLKFMVYLQKENIIDESGMPKERFSAEFPKEGPSILRIQQVVRGDSAAYFCASSPGDRETQYFGPGTRLLVL.

Concerning this clonotype: This sequence may be a read error, since a much larger clone differs from it by one base. This chain links TRBV20-1 with TRBJ2-5, with 9 bases aligning to TRBD1. Germline V lookup: CDR1 DFQATT, CDR2 SNEGSKA (reference sequence). The CDR3 has 18 amino acids. The V gene end was trimmed by 5 bases and the J gene end by 5 bases; junction bases not matched to a gene: 21. The CDR3 sequence is CSAPQMPGQGTPWETQYF. CDR3 nucleotide sequence: TGCAGTGCTCCACAAATGCCGGGACAGGGTACACCATGGGAGACCCAGTACTTC.

This clonotype was found many times. The V call is TRBV29-1, the J call TRBJ1-2; TRBD1 is a possible D gene (6 bases). This CDR3 spans 12 amino acids. Germline CDR1 reads SQVTM; CDR2 reads ANQGSEA. Trimming took 6 bases from V and 5 from J, leaving 13 bases between them. CDR3 coding DNA: TGCAGCGTCCCGCGGGGGCTATATGGCTACACCTTC. It codes for CSVPRGLYGYTF.

This clonotype was recorded many times. The chain carries TRBV5-1 and TRBJ1-1; D is unclear. Germline CDR1 SGHRS, CDR2 YFSETQ. This CDR3 has 13 residues. V was shortened by 0 bases and J by 2 bases, with 5 bases between the two germline ends. In DNA, the CDR3 is TGCGCCAGCAGCTTGGATTTTAACACTGAAGCTTTCTTT. Translating it yields CASSLDFNTEAFF.

The sample holds a few counts of this clonotype. V is TRBV20-1 and J is TRBJ2-4; TRBD2 might be the D (5 bases). The CDR3 is 16 residues long. Deletions cut 2 bases from V and 0 bases from J, with 14 bases between. Germline V gene lookup returns CDR1 DFQATT and CDR2 SNEGSKA (reference sequence). CDR3 nucleotides: TGCAGTGCTAGACTAGCCGCCAGAAGAGCCAAAAACATTCAGTACTTC. Amino acid sequence: CSARLAARRAKNIQYF.